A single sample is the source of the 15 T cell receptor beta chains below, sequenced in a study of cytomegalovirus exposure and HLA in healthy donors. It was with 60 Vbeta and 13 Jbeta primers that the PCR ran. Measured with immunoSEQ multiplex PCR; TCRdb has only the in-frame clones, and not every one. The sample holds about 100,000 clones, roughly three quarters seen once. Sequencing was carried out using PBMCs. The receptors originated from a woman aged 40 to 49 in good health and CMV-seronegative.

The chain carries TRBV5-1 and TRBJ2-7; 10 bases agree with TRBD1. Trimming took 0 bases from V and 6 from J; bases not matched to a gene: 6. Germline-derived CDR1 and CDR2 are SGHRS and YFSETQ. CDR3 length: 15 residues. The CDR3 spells CASSLAGQGLGEQYF. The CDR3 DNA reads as TGCGCCAGCAGCTTGGCGGGACAGGGGTTAGGCGAGCAGTACTTC.

The CDR3 reads CASRRDYGYTF. CDR3 sequence (DNA): TGCGCCAGCAGACGGGACTATGGCTACACCTTC. This chain links TRBV5-1 with TRBJ1-2; D is ambiguous. Per the germline V gene, CDR1 is SGHRS and CDR2 is YFSETQ. The CDR3 length is 11 residues. The ends were cut back, 5 bases at V and 3 bases at J, with 5 bases in the middle.

The CDR3 reads CASSQETGLGDEQYF. The CDR3 DNA reads TGTGCCAGCAGCCAAGAAACAGGGTTAGGGGACGAGCAGTACTTC. The rearrangement links TRBV14 to TRBJ2-7; maybe TRBD1 (6 bases). Germline V CDR1 and CDR2: SGHDN, FVKESK. This CDR3 is built from 15 residues. The V end was cut by 0 bases, the J end by 5 bases, with 14 bases between.

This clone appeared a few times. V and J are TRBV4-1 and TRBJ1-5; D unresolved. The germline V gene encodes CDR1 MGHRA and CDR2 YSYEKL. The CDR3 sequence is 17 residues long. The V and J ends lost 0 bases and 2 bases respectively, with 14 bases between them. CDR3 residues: CASSQEPGVGGNQPQHF. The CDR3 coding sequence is TGCGCCAGCAGCCAAGAGCCCGGAGTTGGTGGCAATCAGCCCCAGCATTTT.

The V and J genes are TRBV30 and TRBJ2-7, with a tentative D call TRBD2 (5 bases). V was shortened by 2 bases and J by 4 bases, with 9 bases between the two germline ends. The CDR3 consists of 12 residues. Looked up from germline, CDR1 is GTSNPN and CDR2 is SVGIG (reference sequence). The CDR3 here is CAWSQEVYEQYF. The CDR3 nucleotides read TGTGCCTGGAGTCAGGAGGTTTACGAGCAGTACTTC.

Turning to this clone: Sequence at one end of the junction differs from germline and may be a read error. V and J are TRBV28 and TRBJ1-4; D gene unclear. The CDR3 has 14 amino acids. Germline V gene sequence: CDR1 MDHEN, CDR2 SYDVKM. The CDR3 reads CACSFRSRGEKLFF. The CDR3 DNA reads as TGTGCCTGCAGTTTTAGGTCCCGGGGTGAAAAACTGTTTTTT.

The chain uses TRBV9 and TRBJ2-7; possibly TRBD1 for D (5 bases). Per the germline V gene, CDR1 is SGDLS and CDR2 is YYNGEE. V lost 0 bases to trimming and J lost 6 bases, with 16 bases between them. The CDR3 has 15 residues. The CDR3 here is CASSVEGLVRSEQYF. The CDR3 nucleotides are TGTGCCAGCAGCGTAGAGGGGCTAGTACGCAGCGAGCAGTACTTC.

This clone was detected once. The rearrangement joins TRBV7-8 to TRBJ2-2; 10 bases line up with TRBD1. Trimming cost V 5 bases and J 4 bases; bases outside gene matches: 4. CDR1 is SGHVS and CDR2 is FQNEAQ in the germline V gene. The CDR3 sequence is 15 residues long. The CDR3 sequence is CASSPRQGATGELFF. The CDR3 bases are TGTGCCAGCAGCCCAAGACAGGGGGCCACCGGGGAGCTGTTTTTT.

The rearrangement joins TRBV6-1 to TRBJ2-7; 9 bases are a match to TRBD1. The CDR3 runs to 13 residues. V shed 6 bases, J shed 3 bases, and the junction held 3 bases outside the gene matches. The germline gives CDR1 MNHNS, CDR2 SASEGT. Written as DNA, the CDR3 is TGTGCCAGCAGGACGGGACAGGGCTACGAGCAGTACTTC. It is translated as CASRTGQGYEQYF.

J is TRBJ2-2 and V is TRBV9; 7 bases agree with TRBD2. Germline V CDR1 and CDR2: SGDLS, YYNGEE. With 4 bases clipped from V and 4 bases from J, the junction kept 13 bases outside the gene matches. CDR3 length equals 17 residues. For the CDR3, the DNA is TGTGCCAGCAGCTTCGAAAACGGACTAGACTCCACCGGGGAGCTGTTTTTT. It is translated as CASSFENGLDSTGELFF.

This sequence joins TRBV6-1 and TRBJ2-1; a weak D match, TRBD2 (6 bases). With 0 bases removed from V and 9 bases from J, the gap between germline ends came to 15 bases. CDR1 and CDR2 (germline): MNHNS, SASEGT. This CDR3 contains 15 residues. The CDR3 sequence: CASSEAGLPVGEQFF. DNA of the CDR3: TGTGCCAGCAGTGAAGCGGGACTCCCCGTGGGTGAGCAGTTCTTC.

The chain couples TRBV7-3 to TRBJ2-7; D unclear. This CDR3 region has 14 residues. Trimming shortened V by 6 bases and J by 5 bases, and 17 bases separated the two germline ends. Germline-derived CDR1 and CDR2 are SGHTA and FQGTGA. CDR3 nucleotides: TGTGCCAGCAGTGGTGGCCCAGGCCTCCACGAGCAGTACTTC. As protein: CASSGGPGLHEQYF.

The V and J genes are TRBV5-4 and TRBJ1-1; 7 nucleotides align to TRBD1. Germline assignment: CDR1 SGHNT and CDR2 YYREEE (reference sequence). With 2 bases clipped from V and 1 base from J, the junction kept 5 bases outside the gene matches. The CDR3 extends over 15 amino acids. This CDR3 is CASSLRQGANTEAFF. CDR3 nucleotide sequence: TGTGCCAGCAGCTTACGACAGGGAGCGAACACTGAAGCTTTCTTT.

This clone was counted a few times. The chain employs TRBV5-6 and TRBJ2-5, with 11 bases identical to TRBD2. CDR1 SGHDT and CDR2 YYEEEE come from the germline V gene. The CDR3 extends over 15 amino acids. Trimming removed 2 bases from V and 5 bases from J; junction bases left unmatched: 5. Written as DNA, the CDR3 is TGTGCCAGCAGCTTTGATAGCGGGAGGGGGGAGACCCAGTACTTC. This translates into CASSFDSGRGETQYF.

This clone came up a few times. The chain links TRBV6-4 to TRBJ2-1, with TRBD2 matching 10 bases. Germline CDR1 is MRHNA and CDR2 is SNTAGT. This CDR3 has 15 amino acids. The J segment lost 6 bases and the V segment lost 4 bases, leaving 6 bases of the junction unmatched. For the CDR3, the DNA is TGTGCCAGCAGTGTAGCGGGAGGAGGTGGCAATGAGCAGTTCTTC. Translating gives CASSVAGGGGNEQFF.